This T cell receptor (beta chain) was sequenced during a study of CD8 T cells in ankylosing spondylitis. In its sample, this clonotype was seen a few times. TCRdb fed the 5' RACE reads into MiXCR, producing one record per CDR3 protein. The sample includes 270,000 or so distinct CDR3 sequences, 18% of them seen just once. This CDR3 has 15 residues. V lost 0 bases to trimming and J lost 9 bases, with 12 bases between them. From germline, CDR1 is MGHRA and CDR2 YSYEKL. The V call is TRBV4-1, the J call TRBJ1-6, with D maybe TRBD1 (5 bases). The sample comprised blood, either unsorted or a sorted T cell fraction (not recorded which). The sequence came from a male donor with ankylosing spondylitis or in good health (not recorded which). CDR3 in DNA: TGCGCCAGCAGCCAAGATGACCAGGGAAGTTCACCCCTCCACTTT. Translating it yields CASSQDDQGSSPLHF.